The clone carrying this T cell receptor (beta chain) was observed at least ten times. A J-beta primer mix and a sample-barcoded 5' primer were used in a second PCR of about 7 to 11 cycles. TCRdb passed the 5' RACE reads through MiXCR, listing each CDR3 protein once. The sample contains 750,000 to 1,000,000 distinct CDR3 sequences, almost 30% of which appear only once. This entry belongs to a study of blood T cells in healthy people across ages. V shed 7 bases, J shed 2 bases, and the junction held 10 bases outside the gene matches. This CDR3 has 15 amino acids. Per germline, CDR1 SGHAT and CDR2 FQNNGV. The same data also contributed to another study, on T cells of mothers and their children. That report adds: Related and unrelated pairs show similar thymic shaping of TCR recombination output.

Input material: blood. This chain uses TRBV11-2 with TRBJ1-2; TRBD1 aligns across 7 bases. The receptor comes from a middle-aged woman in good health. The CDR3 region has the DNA TGTGCCAGCACCCTGTCCAGGGGGGAGAACTATGGCTACACCTTC. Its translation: CASTLSRGENYGYTF.